What follows is one T cell receptor beta chain and its context. Trimming cost V 3 bases and J 6 bases, with 9 bases left between them. The CDR3 extends over 14 amino acids. Per germline, CDR1 MNHEY and CDR2 SMNVEV (reference sequence). The data stem from a study of OX40 agonist ivuxolimab in advanced cancers. Measured with immunoSEQ multiplex PCR; TCRdb has only the in-frame clones, and not every one. The sample shows 73,000 or so clones, 85% of them seen only once. The starting material was CD4+ or CD8+ T cells sorted from blood, obtained in a trial of the OX40 agonist ivuxolimab. This TCR was sampled from an adult with an advanced solid tumor such as melanoma, head and neck, liver or kidney cancer. The V gene is TRBV27, the J gene TRBJ1-6; D possibly corresponds to TRBD1 (5 bases). The CDR3 here is CASSLSGRNSPLHF. CDR3 DNA: TGTGCCAGCAGTTTGTCAGGGCGTAATTCACCCCTCCACTTT.